This TCR beta chain came from a study of blood T cell repertoires in COVID-19. Original analysis: Reference gene primer amplification gave estimated nucleated cell counts. Only in-frame clones appear in the TCRdb table, and some are missing; sequencing was by immunoSEQ multiplex PCR. That table furnishes V, J and clone size, whereas the DNA furnished D and trimming. The sample comprises 250,000 to 350,000 clones, approximately 91% of which are singletons, and 0.85% to 0.95% rests with the top ten. The V and J ends lost 1 base and 0 bases respectively, with 11 bases between them. CDR3 length: 15 amino acids. Germline V CDR1 and CDR2: SGHRS, YFSETQ.

The rearrangement joins TRBV5-1 to TRBJ2-7; perhaps TRBD2 as D (6 bases). The receptor's source is a woman between 40 and 50 years old who had recovered from COVID-19. Sequences were obtained from peripheral blood. CDR3 in amino acids: CASSLSTSISYEQYF. CDR3 DNA: TGCGCCAGCAGCTTGTCTACTAGCATCTCCTACGAGCAGTACTTC.